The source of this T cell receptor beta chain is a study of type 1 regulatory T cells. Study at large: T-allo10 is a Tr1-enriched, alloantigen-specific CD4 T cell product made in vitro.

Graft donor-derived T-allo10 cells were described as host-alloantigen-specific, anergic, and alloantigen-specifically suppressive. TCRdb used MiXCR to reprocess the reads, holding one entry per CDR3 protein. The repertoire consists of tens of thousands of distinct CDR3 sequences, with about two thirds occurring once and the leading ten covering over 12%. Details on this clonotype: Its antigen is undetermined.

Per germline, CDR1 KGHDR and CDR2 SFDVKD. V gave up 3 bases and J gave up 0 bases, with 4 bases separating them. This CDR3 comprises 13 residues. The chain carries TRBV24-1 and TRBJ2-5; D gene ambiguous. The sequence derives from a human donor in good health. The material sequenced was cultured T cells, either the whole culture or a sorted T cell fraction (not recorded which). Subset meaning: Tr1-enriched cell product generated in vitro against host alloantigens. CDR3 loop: CATSDPNQETQYF. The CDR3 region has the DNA TGTGCCACCAGTGATCCCAACCAAGAGACCCAGTACTTC.